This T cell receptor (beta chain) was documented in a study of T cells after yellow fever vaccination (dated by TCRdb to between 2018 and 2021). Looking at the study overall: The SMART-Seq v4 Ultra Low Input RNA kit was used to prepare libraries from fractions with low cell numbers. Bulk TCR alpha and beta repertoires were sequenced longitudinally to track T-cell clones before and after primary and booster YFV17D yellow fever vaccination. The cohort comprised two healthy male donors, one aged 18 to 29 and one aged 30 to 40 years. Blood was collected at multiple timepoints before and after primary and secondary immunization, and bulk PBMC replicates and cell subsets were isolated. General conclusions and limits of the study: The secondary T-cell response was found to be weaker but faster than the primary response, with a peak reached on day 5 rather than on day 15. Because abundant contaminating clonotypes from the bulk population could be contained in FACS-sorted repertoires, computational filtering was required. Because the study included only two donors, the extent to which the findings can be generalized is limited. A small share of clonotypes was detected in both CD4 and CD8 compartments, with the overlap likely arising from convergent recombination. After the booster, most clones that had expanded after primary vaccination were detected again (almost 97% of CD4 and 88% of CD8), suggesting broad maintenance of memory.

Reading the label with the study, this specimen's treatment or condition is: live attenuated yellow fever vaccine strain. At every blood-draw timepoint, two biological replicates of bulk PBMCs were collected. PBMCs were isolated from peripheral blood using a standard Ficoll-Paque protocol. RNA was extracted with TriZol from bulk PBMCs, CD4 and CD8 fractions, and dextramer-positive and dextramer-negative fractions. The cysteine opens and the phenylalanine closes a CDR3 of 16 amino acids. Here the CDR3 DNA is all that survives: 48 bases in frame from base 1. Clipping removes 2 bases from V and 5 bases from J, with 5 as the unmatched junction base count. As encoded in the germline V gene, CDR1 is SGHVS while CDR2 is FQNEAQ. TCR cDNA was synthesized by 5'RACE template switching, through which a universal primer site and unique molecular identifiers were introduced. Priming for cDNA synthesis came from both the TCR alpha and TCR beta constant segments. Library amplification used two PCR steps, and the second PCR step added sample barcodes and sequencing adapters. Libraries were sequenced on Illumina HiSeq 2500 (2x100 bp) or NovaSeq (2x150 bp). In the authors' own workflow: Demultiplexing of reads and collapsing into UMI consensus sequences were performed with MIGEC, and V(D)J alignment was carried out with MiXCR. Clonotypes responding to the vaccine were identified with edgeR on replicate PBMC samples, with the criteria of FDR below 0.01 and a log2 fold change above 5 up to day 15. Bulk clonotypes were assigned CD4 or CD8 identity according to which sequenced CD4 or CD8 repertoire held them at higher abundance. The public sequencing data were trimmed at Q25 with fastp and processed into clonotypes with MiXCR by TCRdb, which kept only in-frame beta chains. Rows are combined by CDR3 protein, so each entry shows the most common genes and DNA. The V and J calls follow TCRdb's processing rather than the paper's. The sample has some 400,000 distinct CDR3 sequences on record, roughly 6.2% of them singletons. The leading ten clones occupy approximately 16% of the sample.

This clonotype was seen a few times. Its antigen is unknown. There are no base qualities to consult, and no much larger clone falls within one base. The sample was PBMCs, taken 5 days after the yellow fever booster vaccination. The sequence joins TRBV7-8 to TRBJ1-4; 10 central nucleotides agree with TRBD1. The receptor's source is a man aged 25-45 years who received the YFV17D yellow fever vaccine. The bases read TGTGCCAGCAGCTTATTAAGGGGACAGGGGAATGAAAAACTGTTTTTT. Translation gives CASSLLRGQGNEKLFF.